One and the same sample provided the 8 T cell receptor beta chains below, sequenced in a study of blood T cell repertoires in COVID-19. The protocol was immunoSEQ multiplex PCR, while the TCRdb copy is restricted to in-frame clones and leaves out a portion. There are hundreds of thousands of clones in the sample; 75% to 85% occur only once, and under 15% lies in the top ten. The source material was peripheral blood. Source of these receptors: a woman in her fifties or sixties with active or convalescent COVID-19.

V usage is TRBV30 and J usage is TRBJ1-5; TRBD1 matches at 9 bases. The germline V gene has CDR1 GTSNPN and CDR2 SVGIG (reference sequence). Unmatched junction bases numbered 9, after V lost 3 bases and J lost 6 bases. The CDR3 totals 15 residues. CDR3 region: CAWSPRQGVSQPQHF. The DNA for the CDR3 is TGTGCCTGGAGCCCTCGACAGGGGGTCAGTCAGCCCCAGCATTTT. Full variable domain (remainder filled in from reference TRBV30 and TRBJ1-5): SQTIHQWPATLVQPVGSPLSLECTVEGTSNPNLYWYRQAAGRGLQLLFYSVGIGQISSEVPQNLSASRPQDRQFILSSKKLLLSDSGFYLCAWSPRQGVSQPQHFGDGTRLSIL.

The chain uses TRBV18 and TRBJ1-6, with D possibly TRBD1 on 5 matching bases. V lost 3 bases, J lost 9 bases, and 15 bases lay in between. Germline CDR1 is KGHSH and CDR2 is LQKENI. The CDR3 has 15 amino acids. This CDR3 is CASSPAAVRGSPLHF. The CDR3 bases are TGTGCCAGCTCACCGGCGGCGGTTAGGGGTTCACCCCTCCACTTT.

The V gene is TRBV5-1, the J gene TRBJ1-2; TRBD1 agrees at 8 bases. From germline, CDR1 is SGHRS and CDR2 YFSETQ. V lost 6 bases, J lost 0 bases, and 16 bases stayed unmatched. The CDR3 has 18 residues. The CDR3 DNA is TGCGCCAGCAAAAGAGGCGGGACAGGAGGCCGAGCTAACTATGGCTACACCTTC. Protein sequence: CASKRGGTGGRANYGYTF.

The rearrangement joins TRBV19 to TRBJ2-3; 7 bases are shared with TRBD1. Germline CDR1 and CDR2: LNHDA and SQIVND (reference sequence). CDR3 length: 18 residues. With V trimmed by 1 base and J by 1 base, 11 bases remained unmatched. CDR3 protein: CASSIGSRGRLGTDTQYF. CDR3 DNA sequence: TGTGCCAGTAGTATAGGGTCAAGGGGGCGCTTGGGCACAGATACGCAGTATTTT.

CDR3 sequence reads: CASSVGGGRLDTQYF. The CDR3 nucleotides are TGTGCCAGCAGCGTAGGCGGGGGTAGGTTAGATACGCAGTATTTT. V gene TRBV9 combines with J gene TRBJ2-3; 7 nucleotides line up with TRBD2. The CDR3 runs to 15 residues. CDR1 and CDR2 from the germline V gene are SGDLS and YYNGEE. V was pared by 0 bases and J by 5 bases, with 6 bases of the junction left unmatched.

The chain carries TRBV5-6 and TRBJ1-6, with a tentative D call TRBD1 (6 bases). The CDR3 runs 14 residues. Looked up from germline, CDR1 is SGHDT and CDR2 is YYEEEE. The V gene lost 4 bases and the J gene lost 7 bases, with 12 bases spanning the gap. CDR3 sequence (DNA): TGTGCCAGCAGCCAACAGGGTGGGAATTCACCCCTCCACTTT. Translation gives CASSQQGGNSPLHF.

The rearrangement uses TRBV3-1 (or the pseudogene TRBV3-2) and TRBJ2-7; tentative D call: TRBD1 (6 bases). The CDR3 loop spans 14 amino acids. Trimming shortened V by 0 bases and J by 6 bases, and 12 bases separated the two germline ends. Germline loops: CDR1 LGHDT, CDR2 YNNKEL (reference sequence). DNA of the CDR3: TGTGCCAGCAGCCAAGAGACAGGTCACCGCGAGCAGTACTTC. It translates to CASSQETGHREQYF.

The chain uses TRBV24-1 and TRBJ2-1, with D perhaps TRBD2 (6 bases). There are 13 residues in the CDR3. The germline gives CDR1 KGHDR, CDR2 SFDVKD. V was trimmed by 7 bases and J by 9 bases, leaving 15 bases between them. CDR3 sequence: CATSRTGAAEQFF. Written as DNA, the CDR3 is TGTGCCACCAGCCGGACGGGAGCGGCTGAGCAGTTCTTC.